These T cell receptor beta chains were read from a single sample in a study of CD8 T cells in Susac syndrome. TCRdb analysed the immunoSEQ multiplex PCR reads with MiXCR anew, one entry per CDR3 protein. This table holds about 400,000 distinct CDR3 sequences, 85% to 90% found once. Sequenced sample: CD8+ T cells from PBMCs. These receptors were collected from a human donor with multiple sclerosis. Both conserved end residues are part of each CDR3. A D gene is named only where the DNA matches it firmly. Where a row states a size, it is once, few, many or the class of an expanded clone; other rows omit it.

abundance	v_gene	d_gene	j_gene	CDR3aa	CDR3nt
-	TRBV7-9	TRBD2	TRBJ2-2	CASSWTSGGSNTGELFF	TGTGCCAGCAGCTGGACTAGCGGGGGGTCGAACACCGGGGAGCTGTTTTTT
once	TRBV6-1	-	TRBJ1-1	CATLFPGRRRGNTEAFF	TGTGCCACCCTGTTCCCGGGAAGACGCAGGGGGAACACTGAAGCTTTCTTT
-	TRBV6-1	-	TRBJ2-1	CASRGSWNNEQFF	TGTGCCAGCAGGGGGTCCTGGAACAATGAGCAGTTCTTC
-	TRBV12-3/TRBV12-4	-	TRBJ2-1	CASTLGIYNEQFF	TGTGCCAGCACCCTCGGGATTTACAATGAGCAGTTCTTC
-	TRBV7-6	-	TRBJ2-6	CASSFDTVSGYGANVLTF	TGTGCCAGCAGCTTCGACACAGTCTCAGGGTACGGGGCCAACGTCCTGACTTTC
-	TRBV5-1	-	TRBJ2-5	CASSLDGVAFETQYF	TGCGCCAGCAGCTTGGACGGGGTTGCTTTTGAGACCCAGTACTTC
-	TRBV28	TRBD2	TRBJ2-3	CASSPLFIRGLARPDTQYF	TGTGCCAGCAGTCCACTCTTTATCCGGGGACTAGCTAGGCCCGATACGCAGTATTTT
-	TRBV29-1	-	TRBJ2-7	CGVGTDSSYEQYF	TGCGGCGTTGGGACGGATTCTTCCTACGAGCAGTACTTC
-	TRBV20-1	-	TRBJ2-1	CSARDIEMGEQFF	TGCAGTGCTAGGGACATCGAGATGGGTGAGCAGTTCTTC
-	TRBV29-1	-	TRBJ1-5	CSVGGLKPNQPQHF	TGCAGCGTGGGGGGACTGAAGCCCAATCAGCCCCAGCATTTT
-	TRBV23-1	-	TRBJ2-7	CASISHPPPRPKYEQYF	TGCGCCAGCATCTCACACCCCCCCCCGAGACCAAAATACGAGCAGTACTTC
-	TRBV11-2	-	TRBJ1-3	CASSPAGTGNTIYF	TGTGCCAGCAGCCCGGCGGGGACAGGAAACACCATATATTTT
-	TRBV6-1	-	TRBJ2-7	CASSEALPRPRGHEQYF	TGTGCCAGCAGTGAAGCGCTTCCGAGGCCCAGGGGCCACGAGCAGTACTTC
-	TRBV4-1	-	TRBJ2-5	CASSQDRAEETQYF	TGCGCCAGCAGCCAAGATCGAGCCGAAGAGACCCAGTACTTC
-	TRBV7-6	-	TRBJ1-1	CASSLAEGGSTEAFF	TGTGCCAGCAGCTTAGCGGAGGGAGGGAGCACTGAAGCTTTCTTT
-	TRBV27	-	TRBJ2-7	CASSSFRGGAYEQYF	TGTGCCAGCAGTTCCTTCCGAGGGGGGGCTTACGAGCAGTACTTC
-	TRBV20-1	-	TRBJ2-2	CSARDLDPGRGGPGELFF	TGCAGTGCTAGAGATCTTGACCCAGGCCGTGGAGGTCCCGGGGAGCTGTTTTTT
-	TRBV10-3	-	TRBJ2-1	CAIKTAYNEQFF	TGTGCCATAAAAACAGCGTACAATGAGCAGTTCTTC
once	TRBV12-3/TRBV12-4	TRBD1	TRBJ2-2	CACSFLAGGSTGELFF	TGTGCCTGCAGTTTTCTGGCAGGGGGCAGTACCGGGGAGCTGTTTTTT
-	TRBV27	-	TRBJ1-2	CASSLFGLANYGYTF	TGTGCCAGCAGTTTATTTGGGTTGGCTAACTATGGCTACACCTTC
once	TRBV4-1	-	TRBJ2-3	CASSQETARGALDTQYF	TGCGCCAGCAGCCAAGAAACGGCCAGGGGGGCTTTAGATACGCAGTATTTT
-	TRBV6-5	-	TRBJ2-1	CASSYRTATVNEQFF	TGTGCCAGCAGTTACCGGACAGCTACGGTCAATGAGCAGTTCTTC
-	TRBV10-1	TRBD1	TRBJ2-2	CASSDGPGGTGELFF	TGCGCCAGCAGTGATGGGCCAGGGGGAACCGGGGAGCTGTTTTTT
-	TRBV5-1	TRBD1	TRBJ2-2	CASSLDGTGPTGELFF	TGCGCCAGCAGCTTGGACGGGACAGGGCCCACCGGGGAGCTGTTTTTT
-	TRBV30	TRBD1	TRBJ1-2	CAWSTQTGQVYGYTF	TGTGCCTGGAGCACTCAAACCGGACAGGTGTATGGCTACACCTTC
-	TRBV27	TRBD1	TRBJ1-6	CASSPGTEHSPLHF	TGTGCCAGCAGTCCCGGGACAGAGCATTCACCCCTCCACTTT
few	TRBV5-1	-	TRBJ2-1	CASSLPRRKEQFF	TGCGCCAGCAGCTTGCCGAGGCGGAAGGAGCAGTTCTTC
-	TRBV30	-	TRBJ1-1	CAWNSPLMNTEAFF	TGTGCCTGGAACAGCCCTCTGATGAACACTGAAGCTTTCTTT
-	TRBV4-1	TRBD1	TRBJ1-1	CASSRHTGVGTEAFF	TGCGCCAGCAGCCGCCATACAGGGGTGGGCACTGAAGCTTTCTTT
once	TRBV5-6	TRBD2	TRBJ2-3	CASSRSGVTDTQYF	TGTGCCAGCAGCCGTAGCGGGGTCACAGATACGCAGTATTTT
-	TRBV7-9	-	TRBJ1-1	CASSLGPKGRDTEAFF	TGTGCCAGCAGCTTAGGGCCTAAGGGTAGGGACACTGAAGCTTTCTTT
-	TRBV29-1	TRBD1	TRBJ1-1	CSVGQGGGAEAFF	TGCAGCGTTGGACAGGGTGGCGGGGCTGAAGCTTTCTTT
-	TRBV23-1	-	TRBJ2-5	CASSQGAQGNQETQYF	TGCGCCAGCAGTCAAGGGGCCCAGGGGAACCAAGAGACCCAGTACTTC
-	TRBV30	-	TRBJ1-1	CARTDQGTEAFF	TGTGCCCGCACAGATCAAGGCACTGAAGCTTTCTTT
-	TRBV6-5	-	TRBJ1-3	CASSYVQGTSSGNTIYF	TGTGCCAGCAGTTACGTACAGGGAACGAGCTCTGGAAACACCATATATTTT
-	TRBV20-1	-	TRBJ2-3	CSARGTPATADTQYF	TGCAGTGCTAGAGGGACGCCGGCCACAGCAGATACGCAGTATTTT
-	TRBV2	TRBD1	TRBJ2-5	CASSPGTGGQETQYF	TGTGCCAGCAGTCCCGGGACAGGAGGACAAGAGACCCAGTACTTC
-	TRBV29-1	TRBD2	TRBJ2-5	CSVVLAGDGIGETQYF	TGCAGCGTTGTCTTAGCGGGAGATGGGATAGGGGAGACCCAGTACTTC
-	TRBV12-3/TRBV12-4	-	TRBJ2-1	CATTIGSYNEQFF	TGTGCCACCACAATCGGCTCCTACAATGAGCAGTTCTTC
-	TRBV20-1	-	TRBJ1-1	CSARDPVNTEAFF	TGCAGTGCTAGAGATCCGGTGAACACTGAAGCTTTCTTT